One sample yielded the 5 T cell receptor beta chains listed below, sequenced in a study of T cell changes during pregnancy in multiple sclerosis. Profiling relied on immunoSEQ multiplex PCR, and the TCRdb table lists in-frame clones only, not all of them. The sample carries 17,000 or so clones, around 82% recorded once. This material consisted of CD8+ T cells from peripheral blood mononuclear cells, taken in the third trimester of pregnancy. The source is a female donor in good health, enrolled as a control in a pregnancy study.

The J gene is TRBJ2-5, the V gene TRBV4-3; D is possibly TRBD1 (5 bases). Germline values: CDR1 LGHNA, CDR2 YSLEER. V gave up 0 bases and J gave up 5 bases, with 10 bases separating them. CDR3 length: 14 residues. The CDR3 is CASSQDQGVETQYF. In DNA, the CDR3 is TGCGCCAGCAGCCAAGATCAGGGCGTGGAGACCCAGTACTTC.

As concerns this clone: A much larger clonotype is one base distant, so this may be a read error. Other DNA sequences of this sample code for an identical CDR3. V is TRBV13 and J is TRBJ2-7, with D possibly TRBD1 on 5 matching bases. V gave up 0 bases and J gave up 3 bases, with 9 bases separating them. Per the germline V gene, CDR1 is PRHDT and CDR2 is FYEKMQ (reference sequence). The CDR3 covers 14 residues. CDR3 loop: CASSLGGRVYEQYF. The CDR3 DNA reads TGTGCCAGCAGCTTAGGCGGCAGGGTCTACGAGCAGTACTTC.

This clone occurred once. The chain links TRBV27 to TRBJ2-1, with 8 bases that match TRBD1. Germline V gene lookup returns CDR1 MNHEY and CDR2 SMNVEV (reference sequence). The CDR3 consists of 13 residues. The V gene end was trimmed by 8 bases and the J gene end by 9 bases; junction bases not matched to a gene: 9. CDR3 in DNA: TGTGCCAGCTGGCGGACAGGGAATCGTGAGCAGTTCTTC. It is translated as CASWRTGNREQFF.

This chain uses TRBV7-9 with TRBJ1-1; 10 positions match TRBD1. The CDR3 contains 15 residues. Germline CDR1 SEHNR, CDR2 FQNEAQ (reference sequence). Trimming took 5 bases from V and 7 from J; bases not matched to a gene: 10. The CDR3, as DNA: TGTGCCAGCAGCGCGCCCCCCGGGACAGGGGTTGAAGCTTTCTTT. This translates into CASSAPPGTGVEAFF.

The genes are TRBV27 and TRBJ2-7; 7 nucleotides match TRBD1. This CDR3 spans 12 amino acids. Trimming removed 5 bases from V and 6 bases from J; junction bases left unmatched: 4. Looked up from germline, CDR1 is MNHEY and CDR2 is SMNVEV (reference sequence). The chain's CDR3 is CASSQTGSEQYF. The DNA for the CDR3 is TGTGCCAGCAGTCAGACAGGGTCCGAGCAGTACTTC.